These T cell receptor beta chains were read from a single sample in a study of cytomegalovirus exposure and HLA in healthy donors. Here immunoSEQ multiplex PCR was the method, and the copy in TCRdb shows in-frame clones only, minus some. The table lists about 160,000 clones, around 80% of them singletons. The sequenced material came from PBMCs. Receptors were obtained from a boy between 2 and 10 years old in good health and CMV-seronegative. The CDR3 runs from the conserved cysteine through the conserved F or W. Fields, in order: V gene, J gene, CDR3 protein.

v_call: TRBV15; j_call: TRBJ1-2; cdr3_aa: CATSIFRGLGYTF
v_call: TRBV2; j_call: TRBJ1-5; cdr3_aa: CASSEARQGAFSNQPQHF
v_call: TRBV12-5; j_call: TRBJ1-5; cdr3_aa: CASGSLQGKNQPQHF
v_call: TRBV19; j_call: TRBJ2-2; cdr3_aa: CASSMGQGGTGELFF
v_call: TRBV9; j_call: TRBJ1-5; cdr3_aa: CASSVGAGWNQPQHF
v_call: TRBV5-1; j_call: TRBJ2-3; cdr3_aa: CASSGAGVPDTQYF
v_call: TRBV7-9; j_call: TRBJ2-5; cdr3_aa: CASSLLAASGVKETQYF
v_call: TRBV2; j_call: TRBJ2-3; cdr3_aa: CASRARRLDVSTDTQYF
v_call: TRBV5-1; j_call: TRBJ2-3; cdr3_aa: CASSLGDSGSWDTQYF
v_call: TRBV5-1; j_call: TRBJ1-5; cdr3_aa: CASSLGDRQNQPQHF